These 3 T cell receptor beta chains were sequenced from one sample in a study of blood T cell repertoires in COVID-19. Only in-frame clones appear in the TCRdb table, and some are missing; sequencing was by immunoSEQ multiplex PCR. The sample lists 31,000 or so clones; 80% to 90% were seen once. Sequencing was done on a sample of peripheral blood. The origin of the receptors is a human donor with active COVID-19. The donor label of this sample is uncertain.

The chain combines TRBV27 with TRBJ2-5, with a possible D match to TRBD2 (5 bases). The CDR3 spans 13 residues. Germline V gives CDR1 MNHEY, CDR2 SMNVEV (reference sequence). Between the trimmed V and J ends, which lost 2 bases and 4 bases, there was a span of 8 bases. DNA for the CDR3: TGTGCCAGCAGTTTACGCCGGGGAGAGACCCAGTACTTC. This gives the protein CASSLRRGETQYF.

The gene calls are TRBV27 and TRBJ1-6, with TRBD1 matching over 8 bases. The CDR3 covers 17 residues. From germline, CDR1 is MNHEY and CDR2 SMNVEV (reference sequence). V lost 1 base, J lost 0 bases, and 2 bases stayed unmatched. The CDR3 DNA sequence: TGTGCCAGCAGTTTATGGCAGGGGGCCTCCTATAATTCACCCCTCCACTTT. It encodes CASSLWQGASYNSPLHF.

CDR3 protein: CASSQDWAGADYGYTF. The CDR3 nucleotides read TGTGCCAGCAGCCAAGATTGGGCAGGGGCGGACTATGGCTACACCTTC. The chain uses TRBV4-2 and TRBJ1-2, with D maybe TRBD1 (6 bases). The V gene lost 0 bases and the J gene lost 3 bases, with 14 bases spanning the gap. The CDR3 length is 16 residues. Germline V gives CDR1 LGHNA, CDR2 YNFKEQ.